Listed below are T cell receptor beta chains from one sample, sequenced in a study of human T cells and chemical hapten exposure. TCRdb ran MiXCR on the RACE reads and lists one entry per CDR3 protein. This table has 70,000 to 90,000 distinct CDR3 sequences, over 9.5% appearing once. The input for sequencing was whole blood, taken in connection with sensitization to the hapten diphenylcyclopropenone (DPC). The receptor source for this set is a woman aged 50 to 65 with alopecia areata. Some clones in this sample may be carry-over from other donors' samples. The CDR3 runs from the conserved cysteine through the conserved F or W. Each record gives: V gene, clone size, J gene, D gene, CDR3 protein, CDR3 DNA. A D gene is named only where the DNA matches it firmly. Expanded clones get a size class; other rows say once, few or many, or leave the size out.

v_call: TRBV6-2/TRBV6-3
clone_size: NA
j_call: TRBJ2-4
d_call: NA
cdr3_aa: CASPLTRDGGVIQYF
cdr3_nt: TGTGCCAGCCCTCTTACCCGGGACGGGGGAGTCATTCAGTACTTC

v_call: TRBV6-5
clone_size: NA
j_call: TRBJ2-2
d_call: TRBD2
cdr3_aa: CASSFPSGRPGALFF
cdr3_nt: TGTGCCAGCAGTTTTCCTAGCGGGAGACCGGGGGCGCTGTTTTTT

v_call: TRBV10-2
clone_size: many
j_call: TRBJ2-7
d_call: TRBD2
cdr3_aa: CASFALAGGEQYF
cdr3_nt: TGCGCCAGCTTCGCACTAGCGGGTGGTGAGCAGTACTTC

v_call: TRBV12-3/TRBV12-4
clone_size: few
j_call: TRBJ2-2
d_call: TRBD1
cdr3_aa: CASSLDRGRRTGELFF
cdr3_nt: TGTGCCAGCAGTTTAGACAGGGGGCGGCGAACCGGGGAGCTGTTTTTT

v_call: TRBV25-1
clone_size: few
j_call: TRBJ1-6
d_call: NA
cdr3_aa: CASRGVSSPLHF
cdr3_nt: TGTGCCAGCAGGGGTGTGAGTTCACCCCTCCACTTT

v_call: TRBV3-1
clone_size: few
j_call: TRBJ2-1
d_call: NA
cdr3_aa: CASSSLVNEQFF
cdr3_nt: TGTGCCAGCAGCTCACTAGTGAATGAGCAGTTCTTC

v_call: TRBV6-5
clone_size: NA
j_call: TRBJ1-2
d_call: NA
cdr3_aa: CASGGIRTPDGYTF
cdr3_nt: TGTGCCAGCGGGGGGATAAGGACCCCCGATGGCTACACCTTC

v_call: TRBV7-2
clone_size: many
j_call: TRBJ2-5
d_call: TRBD1
cdr3_aa: CASSPGTANLETQYF
cdr3_nt: TGTGCCAGCAGCCCCGGGACAGCGAATTTGGAGACCCAGTACTTC

v_call: TRBV14
clone_size: few
j_call: TRBJ1-1
d_call: NA
cdr3_aa: CASSQEYSNTEAFF
cdr3_nt: TGTGCCAGCAGCCAGGAGTACAGTAACACTGAAGCTTTCTTT

v_call: TRBV6-5
clone_size: many
j_call: TRBJ2-1
d_call: TRBD2
cdr3_aa: CASSYGTSGGRNEQFF
cdr3_nt: TGTGCCAGCAGTTATGGAACTAGCGGGGGTAGGAATGAGCAGTTCTTC

v_call: TRBV7-2
clone_size: NA
j_call: TRBJ2-2
d_call: NA
cdr3_aa: CASSFRGGNTGELFF
cdr3_nt: TGTGCCAGCAGCTTCCGCGGAGGGAACACCGGGGAGCTGTTTTTT

v_call: TRBV28
clone_size: many
j_call: TRBJ2-3
d_call: TRBD1
cdr3_aa: CASVQGADTQYF
cdr3_nt: TGTGCCAGCGTTCAGGGGGCAGATACGCAGTATTTT

v_call: TRBV9
clone_size: few
j_call: TRBJ1-4
d_call: NA
cdr3_aa: CASSVERGGEKLFF
cdr3_nt: TGTGCCAGCAGCGTAGAAAGGGGCGGTGAAAAACTGTTTTTT

v_call: TRBV2
clone_size: NA
j_call: TRBJ1-5
d_call: TRBD1
cdr3_aa: CASSFDRGHQPQHF
cdr3_nt: TGTGCCAGCAGTTTCGACAGGGGTCATCAGCCCCAGCATTTT

v_call: TRBV7-7
clone_size: few
j_call: TRBJ2-1
d_call: NA
cdr3_aa: CASSLALGPRNEQFF
cdr3_nt: TGTGCCAGCAGCCTGGCTTTGGGGCCGAGGAATGAGCAGTTCTTC

v_call: TRBV12-3/TRBV12-4
clone_size: NA
j_call: TRBJ2-2
d_call: NA
cdr3_aa: CANSFDRPGELFF
cdr3_nt: TGTGCCAACAGTTTCGACAGGCCCGGGGAGCTGTTTTTT

v_call: TRBV29-1
clone_size: NA
j_call: TRBJ2-1
d_call: TRBD2
cdr3_aa: CSGLRGGRDNEQFF
cdr3_nt: TGCAGCGGTCTTCGGGGAGGGAGGGACAATGAGCAGTTCTTC

v_call: TRBV18
clone_size: many
j_call: TRBJ2-1
d_call: TRBD2
cdr3_aa: CASSPETSGYNEQFF
cdr3_nt: TGTGCCAGCTCACCCGAGACTAGCGGCTACAATGAGCAGTTCTTC

v_call: TRBV9
clone_size: NA
j_call: TRBJ2-1
d_call: TRBD2
cdr3_aa: CASSSREGSYNEQFF
cdr3_nt: TGTGCCAGCAGCTCGCGGGAGGGCTCGTACAATGAGCAGTTCTTC

v_call: TRBV7-9
clone_size: many
j_call: TRBJ1-2
d_call: TRBD1
cdr3_aa: CASSLDRDRGHYGYTF
cdr3_nt: TGTGCCAGCAGCTTAGACCGGGACAGGGGGCACTATGGCTACACCTTC

v_call: TRBV7-9
clone_size: many
j_call: TRBJ2-3
d_call: NA
cdr3_aa: CASAPTASTDTQYF
cdr3_nt: TGTGCCAGCGCCCCCACCGCCAGCACAGATACGCAGTATTTT

v_call: TRBV7-9
clone_size: few
j_call: TRBJ2-3
d_call: NA
cdr3_aa: CASSASESDTQYF
cdr3_nt: TGTGCCAGCAGCGCCTCCGAATCAGATACGCAGTATTTT

v_call: TRBV19
clone_size: few
j_call: TRBJ1-2
d_call: NA
cdr3_aa: CASSMAIGYTF
cdr3_nt: TGTGCCAGTAGTATGGCGATTGGCTACACCTTC

v_call: TRBV4-3
clone_size: NA
j_call: TRBJ2-1
d_call: NA
cdr3_aa: CASSQDVQGPQFF
cdr3_nt: TGCGCCAGCAGCCAAGATGTACAAGGTCCTCAGTTCTTC

v_call: TRBV2
clone_size: many
j_call: TRBJ2-3
d_call: TRBD2
cdr3_aa: CATLTSGSTDTQYF
cdr3_nt: TGTGCCACCCTGACTAGCGGGAGCACAGATACGCAGTATTTT

v_call: TRBV7-9
clone_size: many
j_call: TRBJ2-1
d_call: TRBD2
cdr3_aa: CASSPQPGLASNEQFF
cdr3_nt: TGTGCCAGCAGCCCGCAACCGGGACTAGCGTCGAATGAGCAGTTCTTC

v_call: TRBV6-6
clone_size: many
j_call: TRBJ1-5
d_call: TRBD1
cdr3_aa: CASSFTDRGYQPQHF
cdr3_nt: TGTGCCAGCAGTTTTACCGACAGGGGATATCAGCCCCAGCATTTT

v_call: TRBV30
clone_size: NA
j_call: TRBJ1-1
d_call: NA
cdr3_aa: CAWSVRGDTEAFF
cdr3_nt: TGTGCCTGGAGTGTACGGGGGGACACTGAAGCTTTCTTT

v_call: TRBV21-1
clone_size: many
j_call: TRBJ1-1
d_call: NA
cdr3_aa: CASRKPGQMNTEAFF
cdr3_nt: TGTGCCAGCAGGAAACCGGGACAGATGAACACTGAAGCTTTCTTT

v_call: TRBV28
clone_size: few
j_call: TRBJ1-2
d_call: NA
cdr3_aa: CASSSRRTDYTF
cdr3_nt: TGTGCCAGCAGTTCTAGGCGGACCGACTACACCTTC

v_call: TRBV4-1
clone_size: NA
j_call: TRBJ2-1
d_call: NA
cdr3_aa: CASSQRTSFDEQFF
cdr3_nt: TGCGCCAGCAGCCAAAGAACTAGCTTCGATGAGCAGTTCTTC

v_call: TRBV12-3/TRBV12-4
clone_size: many
j_call: TRBJ2-2
d_call: TRBD1
cdr3_aa: CASTIGGQENTGELFF
cdr3_nt: TGTGCCAGCACCATAGGGGGACAGGAGAACACCGGGGAGCTGTTTTTT

v_call: TRBV7-2
clone_size: few
j_call: TRBJ1-5
d_call: NA
cdr3_aa: CASSSRDSNQPQHF
cdr3_nt: TGCGCCAGCAGCTCGCGAGATAGCAATCAGCCCCAGCATTTT

v_call: TRBV18
clone_size: many
j_call: TRBJ2-5
d_call: NA
cdr3_aa: CASSPLESQETQYF
cdr3_nt: TGTGCCAGCTCACCGCTGGAGTCCCAAGAGACCCAGTACTTC

v_call: TRBV3-1
clone_size: many
j_call: TRBJ1-1
d_call: NA
cdr3_aa: CASSQGAVNTEAFF
cdr3_nt: TGTGCCAGCAGCCAAGGGGCAGTGAACACTGAAGCTTTCTTT

v_call: TRBV7-2
clone_size: few
j_call: TRBJ2-7
d_call: NA
cdr3_aa: CASSLDGQGSFNEQYF
cdr3_nt: TGTGCCAGCAGCTTAGACGGGCAGGGGTCATTCAACGAGCAGTACTTC

v_call: TRBV10-3
clone_size: many
j_call: TRBJ2-1
d_call: NA
cdr3_aa: CAISGLAYNEQFF
cdr3_nt: TGTGCCATCAGTGGACTAGCCTACAATGAGCAGTTCTTC

v_call: TRBV6-5
clone_size: many
j_call: TRBJ1-1
d_call: NA
cdr3_aa: CASSYLPGRMNTEAFF
cdr3_nt: TGTGCCAGCAGTTACTTGCCAGGGAGGATGAACACTGAAGCTTTCTTT

v_call: TRBV20-1
clone_size: NA
j_call: TRBJ2-7
d_call: NA
cdr3_aa: CSARNILSYEQYF
cdr3_nt: TGCAGTGCTAGGAATATCCTATCCTACGAGCAGTACTTC

v_call: TRBV7-2
clone_size: many
j_call: TRBJ1-5
d_call: TRBD1
cdr3_aa: CASSPRLLDRADF
cdr3_nt: TGTGCCAGCAGCCCACGCCTTTTAGACAGGGCGGATTTT

v_call: TRBV29-1
clone_size: NA
j_call: TRBJ2-7
d_call: TRBD2
cdr3_aa: CSVDSGNSYEQYF
cdr3_nt: TGCAGCGTTGATAGCGGGAACTCCTACGAGCAGTACTTC

v_call: TRBV30
clone_size: many
j_call: TRBJ2-7
d_call: TRBD2
cdr3_aa: CAWSVSGGRAHEQYF
cdr3_nt: TGTGCCTGGAGTGTATCCGGCGGGAGGGCCCACGAGCAGTACTTC

v_call: TRBV12-3/TRBV12-4
clone_size: few
j_call: TRBJ1-5
d_call: TRBD1
cdr3_aa: CASSLVRQGIQPQHF
cdr3_nt: TGTGCCAGCAGCCTCGTCAGACAGGGGATTCAGCCCCAGCATTTT

v_call: TRBV12-3/TRBV12-4
clone_size: many
j_call: TRBJ1-1
d_call: NA
cdr3_aa: CASSPRKTEAFF
cdr3_nt: TGTGCCAGCAGTCCTCGTAAGACTGAAGCTTTCTTT

v_call: TRBV6-5
clone_size: NA
j_call: TRBJ2-5
d_call: TRBD2
cdr3_aa: CASSYSPGLAEKQETQYF
cdr3_nt: TGTGCCAGCAGTTACTCGCCGGGACTAGCGGAAAAACAAGAGACCCAGTACTTC

v_call: TRBV30
clone_size: NA
j_call: TRBJ1-1
d_call: NA
cdr3_aa: CAWSSGTQNTEAFF
cdr3_nt: TGTGCCTGGAGCTCCGGCACCCAGAACACTGAAGCTTTCTTT

v_call: TRBV19
clone_size: NA
j_call: TRBJ2-3
d_call: TRBD2
cdr3_aa: CASSITSGANPSTDTQYF
cdr3_nt: TGTGCCAGTAGTATAACTAGCGGAGCCAACCCGAGCACAGATACGCAGTATTTT

v_call: TRBV6-5
clone_size: NA
j_call: TRBJ1-2
d_call: NA
cdr3_aa: CASSTGYGYTF
cdr3_nt: TGTGCCAGCAGCACGGGCTATGGCTACACCTTC

v_call: TRBV18
clone_size: many
j_call: TRBJ2-5
d_call: NA
cdr3_aa: CASSPPAQETQYF
cdr3_nt: TGTGCCAGCTCACCGCCAGCGCAAGAGACCCAGTACTTC

v_call: TRBV7-6
clone_size: many
j_call: TRBJ2-7
d_call: NA
cdr3_aa: CASSFLPRRGLYF
cdr3_nt: TGTGCCAGCAGCTTTCTCCCCCGCCGCGGCCTGTACTTC

v_call: TRBV29-1
clone_size: NA
j_call: TRBJ1-2
d_call: NA
cdr3_aa: CSVEDEWNYGYTF
cdr3_nt: TGCAGCGTAGAGGATGAGTGGAACTATGGCTACACCTTC

v_call: TRBV24-1
clone_size: NA
j_call: TRBJ2-1
d_call: NA
cdr3_aa: CPFRVEDSYNEQFF
cdr3_nt: TGTCCCTTCCGGGTTGAGGACTCCTACAATGAGCAGTTCTTC

v_call: TRBV27
clone_size: few
j_call: TRBJ2-7
d_call: NA
cdr3_aa: CASSPLGEPYEQYF
cdr3_nt: TGTGCCAGCAGTCCGCTAGGGGAGCCCTACGAGCAGTACTTC

v_call: TRBV3-1
clone_size: many
j_call: TRBJ1-2
d_call: NA
cdr3_aa: CASSQGLSGTAYGYTF
cdr3_nt: TGTGCCAGCAGCCAAGGACTGTCCGGGACGGCCTATGGCTACACCTTC

v_call: TRBV5-1
clone_size: many
j_call: TRBJ2-1
d_call: NA
cdr3_aa: CASSLQRGEQFF
cdr3_nt: TGCGCCAGCAGCTTGCAGAGGGGTGAGCAGTTCTTC